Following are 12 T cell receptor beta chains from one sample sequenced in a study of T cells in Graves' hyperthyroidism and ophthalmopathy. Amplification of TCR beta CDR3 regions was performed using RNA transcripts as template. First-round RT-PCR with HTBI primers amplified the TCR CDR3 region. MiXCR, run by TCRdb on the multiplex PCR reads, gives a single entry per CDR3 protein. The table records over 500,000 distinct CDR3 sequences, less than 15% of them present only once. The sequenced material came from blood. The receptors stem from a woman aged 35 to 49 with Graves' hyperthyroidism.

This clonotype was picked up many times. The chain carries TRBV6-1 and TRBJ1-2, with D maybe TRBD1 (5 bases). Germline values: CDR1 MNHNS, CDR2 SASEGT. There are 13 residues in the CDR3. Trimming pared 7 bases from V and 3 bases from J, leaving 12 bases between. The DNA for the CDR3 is TGTGCCAGCATGTTGACAGCGGACTATGGCTACACCTTC. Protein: CASMLTADYGYTF.

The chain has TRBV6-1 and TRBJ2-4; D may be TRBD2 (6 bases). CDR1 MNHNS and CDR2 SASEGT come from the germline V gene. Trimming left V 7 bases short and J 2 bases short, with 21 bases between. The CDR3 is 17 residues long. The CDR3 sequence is CASTSQIAVDSKNIQYF. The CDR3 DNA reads TGTGCCAGCACCTCGCAGATAGCGGTAGACTCCAAAAACATTCAGTACTTC.

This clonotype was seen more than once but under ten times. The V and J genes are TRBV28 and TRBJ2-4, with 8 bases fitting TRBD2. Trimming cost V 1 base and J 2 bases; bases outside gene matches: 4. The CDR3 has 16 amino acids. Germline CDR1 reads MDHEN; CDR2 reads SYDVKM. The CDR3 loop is CASSLSSGRTKNIQYF. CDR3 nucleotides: TGTGCCAGCAGTTTATCCAGCGGGAGAACCAAAAACATTCAGTACTTC.

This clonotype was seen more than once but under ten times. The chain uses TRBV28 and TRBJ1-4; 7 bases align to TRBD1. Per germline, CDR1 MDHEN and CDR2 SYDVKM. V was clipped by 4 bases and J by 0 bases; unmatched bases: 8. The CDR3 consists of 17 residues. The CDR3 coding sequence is TGTGCCAGCAGTTGGAACAGGGGAGTTGCAACTAATGAAAAACTGTTTTTT. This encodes CASSWNRGVATNEKLFF.

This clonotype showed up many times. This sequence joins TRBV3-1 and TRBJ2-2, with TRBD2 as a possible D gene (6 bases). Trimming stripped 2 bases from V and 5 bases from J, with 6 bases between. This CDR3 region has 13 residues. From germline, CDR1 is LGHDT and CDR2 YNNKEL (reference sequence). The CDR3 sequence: CASSQLATGELFF. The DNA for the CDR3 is TGTGCCAGCAGCCAACTAGCGACCGGGGAGCTGTTTTTT.

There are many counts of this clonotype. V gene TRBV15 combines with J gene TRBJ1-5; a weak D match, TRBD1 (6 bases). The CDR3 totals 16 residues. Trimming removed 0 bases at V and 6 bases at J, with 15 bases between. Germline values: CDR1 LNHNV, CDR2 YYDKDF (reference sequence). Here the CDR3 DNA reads TGTGCCACCAGCAGAGATCGGGCAGGGGAGATTCAGCCCCAGCATTTT. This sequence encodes CATSRDRAGEIQPQHF. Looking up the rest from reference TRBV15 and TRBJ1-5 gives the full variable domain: DAMVIQNPRYQVTQFGKPVTLSCSQTLNHNVMYWYQQKSSQAPKLLFHYYDKDFNNEADTPDNFQSRRPNTSFCFLDIRSPGLGDTAMYLCATSRDRAGEIQPQHFGDGTRLSIL.

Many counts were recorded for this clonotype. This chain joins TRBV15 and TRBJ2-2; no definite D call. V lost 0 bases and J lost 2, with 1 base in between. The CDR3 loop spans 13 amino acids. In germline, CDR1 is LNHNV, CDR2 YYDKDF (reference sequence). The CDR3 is CATSRDNTGELFF. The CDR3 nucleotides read TGTGCCACCAGCAGAGACAACACCGGGGAGCTGTTTTTT.

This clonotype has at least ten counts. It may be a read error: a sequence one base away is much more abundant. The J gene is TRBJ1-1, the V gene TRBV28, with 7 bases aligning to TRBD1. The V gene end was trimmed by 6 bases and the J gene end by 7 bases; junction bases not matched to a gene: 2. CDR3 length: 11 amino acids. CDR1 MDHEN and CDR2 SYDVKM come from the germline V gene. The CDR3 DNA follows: TGTGCCAGCAGCCGGACAGGTGAAGCTTTCTTT. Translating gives CASSRTGEAFF.

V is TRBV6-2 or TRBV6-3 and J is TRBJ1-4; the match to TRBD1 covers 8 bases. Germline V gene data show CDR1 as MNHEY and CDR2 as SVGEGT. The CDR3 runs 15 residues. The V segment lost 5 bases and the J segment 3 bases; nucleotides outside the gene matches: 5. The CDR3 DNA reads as TGTGCCAGCAGTCCCGGACAGGGACCTAATGAAAAACTGTTTTTT. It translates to CASSPGQGPNEKLFF.

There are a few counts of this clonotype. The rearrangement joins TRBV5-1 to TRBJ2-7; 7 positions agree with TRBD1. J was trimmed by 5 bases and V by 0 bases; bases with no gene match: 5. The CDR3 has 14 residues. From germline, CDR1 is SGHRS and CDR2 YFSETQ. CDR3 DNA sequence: TGCGCCAGCAGCTTGGGACAGGGAAAAGACGAGCAGTACTTC. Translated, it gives CASSLGQGKDEQYF.

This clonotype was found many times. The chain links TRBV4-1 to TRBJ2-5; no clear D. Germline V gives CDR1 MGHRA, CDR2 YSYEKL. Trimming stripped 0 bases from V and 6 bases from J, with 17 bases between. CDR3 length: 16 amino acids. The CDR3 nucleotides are TGCGCCAGCAGCCAAGAAGTCGCGGCAGGTCATAAGACCCAGTACTTC. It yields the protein CASSQEVAAGHKTQYF.

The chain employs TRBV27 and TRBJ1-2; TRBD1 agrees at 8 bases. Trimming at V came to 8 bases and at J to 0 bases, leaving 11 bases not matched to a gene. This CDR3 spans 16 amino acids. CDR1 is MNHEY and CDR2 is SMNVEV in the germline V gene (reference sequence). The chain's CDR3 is CASRKDRADSNYGYTF. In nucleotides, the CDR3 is TGTGCCAGCCGGAAGGACAGGGCTGATTCTAACTATGGCTACACCTTC.